The 14 T cell receptor beta chains presented below share a single source sample, sequenced in a study of shared clonotypes between healthy human individuals. Generated by immunoSEQ multiplex PCR, the TCRdb table keeps only in-frame clones and is missing some. The top ten hold approximately 0.13% of the sample, which has around 2.1 million clones, approximately 96% seen once. Sequencing used naive CD4+ T cells sorted from blood. Subset denoted: CD45RA+ positively selected. The receptors were sampled from a man younger than 35 in good health.

This chain connects TRBV19 to TRBJ1-3; D uncertain. Trimming stripped 3 bases from V and 0 bases from J, with 12 bases between. There are 16 residues in the CDR3. Looked up from germline, CDR1 is LNHDA and CDR2 is SQIVND (reference sequence). This CDR3 is CASSIALSSSGNTIYF. Written as DNA, the CDR3 is TGTGCCAGTAGTATCGCCCTCAGTTCCTCTGGAAACACCATATATTTT.

This chain links TRBV9 with TRBJ2-4; D remains ambiguous. Germline CDR1 and CDR2: SGDLS and YYNGEE. The CDR3 spans 15 residues. The V and J ends lost 0 bases and 2 bases respectively, with 9 bases between them. CDR3 residues: CASSVEGSSKNIQYF. The DNA for the CDR3 is TGTGCCAGCAGCGTAGAAGGTAGCTCCAAAAACATTCAGTACTTC. The full variable domain, completed using reference TRBV9 and TRBJ2-4, is DSGVTQTPKHLITATGQRVTLRCSPRSGDLSVYWYQQSLDQGLQFLIQYYNGEERAKGNILERFSAQQFPDLHSELNLSSLELGDSALYFCASSVEGSSKNIQYFGAGTRLSVL.

V is TRBV1 and J is TRBJ2-2; the table's D call, TRBD2, has no DNA check behind it. TRBV1 is reported as a pseudogene. The length of the CDR3 is 18 residues. Here the CDR3 reads CTSSQDQGLAVNTGELFF. DNA for the CDR3: TGCACCAGCAGCCAAGATCAGGGACTAGCGGTGAACACCGGGGAGCTGTTTTTT.

CDR3 sequence (DNA): TGTGCCAGCAGTTTATCCTGGACAGGGGGATCAGGCGGGGCCAACGTCCTGACTTTC. Residues: CASSLSWTGGSGGANVLTF. This chain joins TRBV27 and TRBJ2-6, with TRBD1 identical over 10 bases. The V and J ends lost 0 bases and 4 bases, in that order; junction bases with no gene match: 9. Germline lookup yields CDR1 MNHEY and CDR2 SMNVEV (reference sequence). CDR3 size: 19 residues.

This rearrangement joins TRBV10-2 to TRBJ2-3, with 10 positions matching TRBD2. The CDR3 extends over 16 amino acids. With 6 bases clipped from V and 0 bases from J, the junction kept 6 bases outside the gene matches. The germline V gene has CDR1 WSHSY and CDR2 SAAADI. CDR3 nucleotides: TGCGCCAGCAGGCTAGCGGGAGCCACGAGCACAGATACGCAGTATTTT. The encoded protein is CASRLAGATSTDTQYF.

The chain is built from TRBV6-1 and TRBJ2-3; a weak D match, TRBD2 (5 bases). Deletions cut 3 bases from V and 5 bases from J, with 15 bases between. Germline loops: CDR1 MNHNS, CDR2 SASEGT. CDR3 length: 15 amino acids. CDR3 loop: CASSDGSFGGDTQYF. CDR3 sequence (DNA): TGTGCCAGCAGTGATGGGTCTTTCGGAGGAGATACGCAGTATTTT.

The chain carries TRBV5-6 and TRBJ2-7; possibly TRBD2 for D (6 bases). This CDR3 spans 13 amino acids. With 2 bases removed from V and 6 bases from J, the gap between germline ends came to 12 bases. The germline CDR1 and CDR2 sequences are SGHDT and YYEEEE. CDR3 residues: CASSFAGSGEQYF. DNA for the CDR3: TGTGCCAGCAGCTTCGCGGGGTCCGGCGAGCAGTACTTC.

V gene TRBV27 combines with J gene TRBJ1-2, with 11 bases aligning to TRBD1. V shed 6 bases, J shed 6 bases, and the junction held 9 bases outside the gene matches. Germline V gene lookup returns CDR1 MNHEY and CDR2 SMNVEV (reference sequence). This CDR3 has 15 residues. CDR3 protein: CASRTRDRGFDGYTF. CDR3 nucleotide sequence: TGTGCCAGCAGAACCCGGGACAGGGGGTTCGATGGCTACACCTTC.

The gene calls are TRBV11-2 and TRBJ2-2; 14 bases are a match to TRBD2. CDR1 is SGHAT and CDR2 is FQNNGV in the germline V gene. J gave up 7 bases and V 6 bases, and 4 bases lay outside the gene matches. The CDR3 has 15 amino acids. CDR3 in DNA: TGTGCCAGCAGGGGACTAGCGGGGGTAGGCGGGGAGCTGTTTTTT. Protein: CASRGLAGVGGELFF.

With regard to this clone: The sample holds other DNA sequences that translate to the same CDR3. This chain connects TRBV7-2 to TRBJ2-7, with 10 bases lining up with TRBD2. CDR1 and CDR2 (germline): SGHTA, FQGNSA. The V gene end was trimmed by 2 bases and the J gene end by 2 bases; junction bases not matched to a gene: 0. The CDR3 loop spans 14 amino acids. As DNA, the CDR3 is TGTGCCAGCAGCTTAAGCGGGGGGGCCTACGAGCAGTACTTC. This translates into CASSLSGGAYEQYF. Together with reference TRBV7-2 and TRBJ2-7, the CDR3 gives the full variable domain: GAGVSQSPSNKVTEKGKDVELRCDPISGHTALYWYRQSLGQGLEFLIYFQGNSAPDKSGLPSDRFSAERTGGSVSTLTIQRTQQEDSAVYLCASSLSGGAYEQYFGPGTRLTVT.

V usage is TRBV6-5 and J usage is TRBJ1-1; tentative D call: TRBD1 (5 bases). This CDR3 is built from 14 residues. The ends were cut back, 6 bases at V and 3 bases at J, with 14 bases in the middle. Germline CDR1 reads MNHEY; CDR2 reads SVGAGI. The chain's CDR3 is CASSPTEPYTEAFF. Here the CDR3 DNA reads TGTGCCAGCAGCCCGACAGAACCCTACACTGAAGCTTTCTTT.

This chain uses TRBV6-5 with TRBJ2-6; D possibly corresponds to TRBD2 (5 bases). The CDR3 is 13 amino acids. Germline V gene lookup returns CDR1 MNHEY and CDR2 SVGAGI. Trimming took 7 bases from V and 5 from J, leaving 9 bases between them. The CDR3 nucleotides are TGTGCCAGCATGAGGGTTCGGGCCAACGTCCTGACTTTC. This gives the protein CASMRVRANVLTF.

The chain couples TRBV5-6 to TRBJ1-2; a possible D gene is TRBD1 (6 bases). The V and J ends lost 4 bases and 8 bases respectively, with 21 bases between them. Per the germline V gene, CDR1 is SGHDT and CDR2 is YYEEEE. The CDR3 extends over 15 amino acids. CDR3 DNA: TGTGCCAGCAGCGCATCGGACAGCGGGGCTTGGGGCTACACCTTC. Its protein product is CASSASDSGAWGYTF.

The V call is TRBV30, the J call TRBJ1-3; possible D gene TRBD1, 5 bases. This CDR3 has 16 residues. The germline gives CDR1 GTSNPN, CDR2 SVGIG (reference sequence). V was pared by 1 base and J by 4 bases, with 17 bases between. The CDR3 loop is CAWSGREQVMGNTIYF. Here the CDR3 DNA reads TGTGCCTGGAGTGGACGGGAACAGGTTATGGGAAACACCATATATTTT.